Below are 7 T cell receptor beta chains sequenced from a single sample in a study of OX40 agonist ivuxolimab in advanced cancers. Here immunoSEQ multiplex PCR was the method, and the copy in TCRdb shows in-frame clones only, minus some. The sample shows 55,000 to 85,000 clones, roughly 85% of them seen only once. The specimen comprised CD4+ or CD8+ T cells sorted from blood, sampled in a trial of the OX40 agonist ivuxolimab. Receptors were obtained from an adult with an advanced solid tumor such as melanoma, head and neck, liver or kidney cancer.

The chain employs TRBV5-6 and TRBJ1-1; D gene unclear. This CDR3 is 13 amino acids long. V was trimmed by 4 bases and J by 10 bases, leaving 17 bases between them. CDR1 SGHDT and CDR2 YYEEEE come from the germline V gene. CDR3 sequence (DNA): TGTGCCAGCAGCATGTCCGGTAGTTTTGTAGCTTTCTTT. Its protein is CASSMSGSFVAFF.

This chain joins TRBV7-2 and TRBJ2-7; weak D call: TRBD2 (6 bases). Germline-derived CDR1 and CDR2 are SGHTA and FQGNSA. V lost 7 bases and J lost 6, with 19 bases in between. The CDR3 length is 14 residues. CDR3 bases: TGTGCCAGCACCCTCCCGGGACTCTGGGGCGAGCAGTACTTC. This translates into CASTLPGLWGEQYF.

The V and J genes are TRBV11-2 and TRBJ1-5, with 8 bases that match TRBD1. This CDR3 has 15 amino acids. In germline, CDR1 is SGHAT, CDR2 FQNNGV. After removal of 5 bases from V and 3 bases from J, the junction contained 6 bases not matched to a gene. CDR3 loop: CASSLGQGPNQPQHF. The CDR3 DNA reads as TGTGCCAGCAGCCTTGGACAGGGCCCCAATCAGCCCCAGCATTTT.

Notes on this clone: Additional DNA sequences in this sample encode the identical CDR3. The chain carries TRBV11-1 and TRBJ2-7; tentative D call: TRBD1 (5 bases). The CDR3 loop spans 13 amino acids. The germline V gene has CDR1 SGHAT and CDR2 FQDESV (reference sequence). V dropped 5 bases and J dropped 0 bases, with 8 bases sitting between them. CDR3 sequence (DNA): TGTGCCAGCAGCCCCGACAGCTCCTACGAGCAGTACTTC. Translated: CASSPDSSYEQYF.

V and J are TRBV7-2 and TRBJ1-4, with D hard to call. This CDR3 has 14 residues. V was clipped by 3 bases and J by 2 bases, with 7 bases between them. Germline V gene sequence: CDR1 SGHTA, CDR2 FQGNSA. The CDR3 loop is CASSFERTNEKLFF. For the CDR3, the DNA is TGTGCCAGCAGCTTCGAACGGACTAATGAAAAACTGTTTTTT.

V gene TRBV11-2 combines with J gene TRBJ2-7, with D hard to call. Germline-derived CDR1 and CDR2 are SGHAT and FQNNGV. The CDR3 contains 12 residues. V was trimmed by 2 bases and J by 6 bases, leaving 8 bases between them. CDR3 DNA sequence: TGTGCCAGCAGCTTAAGACCCCTCGAGCAGTACTTC. Translated, it gives CASSLRPLEQYF.

This chain connects TRBV5-1 to TRBJ1-4; a possible D gene is TRBD1 (5 bases). In germline, CDR1 is SGHRS, CDR2 YFSETQ. V was shortened by 1 base and J by 4 bases, with 14 bases between the two germline ends. The CDR3 runs 16 residues. The CDR3 coding sequence is TGCGCCAGCAGCTTGTCTAATACTAGGGGTAATGAAAAACTGTTTTTT. This gives the protein CASSLSNTRGNEKLFF. Full variable domain (remainder filled in from reference TRBV5-1 and TRBJ1-4): KAGVTQTPRYLIKTRGQQVTLSCSPISGHRSVSWYQQTPGQGLQFLFEYFSETQRNKGNFPGRFSGRQFSNSRSEMNVSTLELGDSALYLCASSLSNTRGNEKLFFGSGTQLSVL.